This note documents a single T cell receptor beta chain sequence. Its specificity is not known. This sample was included in a study of vaccination effects on CD4 cells after COVID-19. TCRdb's copy holds only in-frame clones and misses some; the assay was immunoSEQ multiplex PCR. The sample includes approximately 61,000 clones, 78% seen only once; the top ten take about 4.5%. Study-wide points: A shortage of convalescent patients and an absence of early post-infection timepoints characterized the study.

The length of the CDR3 is 14 residues. Trimming cost V 7 bases and J 5 bases, with 18 bases left between them. CDR1 and CDR2 from the germline V gene are SGHTA and FQGNSA. Following culture for nine to ten days, CD4+ T cells were isolated. Two-dose vaccination with either BNT162b2 or mRNA-1273 was given to the participants. Absence of prior SARS-CoV-2 infection characterized the vaccine recipients, who showed negative nucleocapsid antibodies. The authors replaced half the medium with IL-2 medium on days 3 and 7. The receptor was derived from a human donor who received a COVID-19 vaccine. The sample consisted of CD4+ T cells from PBMCs cultured without peptide, taken after COVID-19 vaccination. V and J are TRBV7-2 and TRBJ2-7; tentatively, D is TRBD1 or TRBD2 (7 bases each). The CDR3, as DNA: TGTGCCAGCACACCCTCAGGGGGGGCGAACGAGCAGTACTTC. Its translation is CASTPSGGANEQYF.